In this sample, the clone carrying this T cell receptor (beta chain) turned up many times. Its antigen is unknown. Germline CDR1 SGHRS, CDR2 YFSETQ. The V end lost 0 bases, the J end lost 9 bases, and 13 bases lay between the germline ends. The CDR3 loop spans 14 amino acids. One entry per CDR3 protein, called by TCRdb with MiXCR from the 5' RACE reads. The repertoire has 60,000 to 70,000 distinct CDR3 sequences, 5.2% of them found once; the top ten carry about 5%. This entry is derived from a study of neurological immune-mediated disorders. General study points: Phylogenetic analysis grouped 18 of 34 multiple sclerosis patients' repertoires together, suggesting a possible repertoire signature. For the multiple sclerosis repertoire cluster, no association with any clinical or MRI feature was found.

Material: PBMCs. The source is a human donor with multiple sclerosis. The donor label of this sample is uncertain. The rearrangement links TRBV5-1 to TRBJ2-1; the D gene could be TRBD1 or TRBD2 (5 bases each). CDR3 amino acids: CASSLVSGAGEQFF. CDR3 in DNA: TGCGCCAGCAGCTTGGTATCCGGGGCGGGTGAGCAGTTCTTC.